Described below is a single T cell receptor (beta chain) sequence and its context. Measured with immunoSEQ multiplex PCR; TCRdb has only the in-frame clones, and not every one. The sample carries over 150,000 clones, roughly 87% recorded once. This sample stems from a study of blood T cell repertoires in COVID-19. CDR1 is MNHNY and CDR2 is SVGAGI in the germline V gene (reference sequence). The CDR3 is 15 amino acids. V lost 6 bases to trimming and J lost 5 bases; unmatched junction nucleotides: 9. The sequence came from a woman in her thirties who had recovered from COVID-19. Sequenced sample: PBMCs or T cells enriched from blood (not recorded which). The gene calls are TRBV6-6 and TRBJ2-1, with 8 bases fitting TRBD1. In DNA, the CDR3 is TGTGCCAGCAGGACGGCAGGGGGCGCGAACAATGAGCAGTTCTTC. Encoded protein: CASRTAGGANNEQFF.